This paragraph covers one TCR beta chain sequence. This clone came up once. It lacks a known antigen. Per-base quality was not reported, and no clone a single base away is much larger than it. The CDR3 regions of human TCRbeta chains were analyzed by immunosequencing. The study's processing was this. Repertoire TCRs were matched against a reference library of SARS-CoV-2-specific TCRs generated with the MIRA antigen-specificity platform. Breadth meant the fraction of unique TCRs that were SARS-CoV-2-associated, whereas depth meant the fraction of total T cells that were SARS-CoV-2-associated. Each spike-specific TCR was assigned to its reactive spike region and to a CD4 or CD8 class using the MIRA data. Log10-transformed breadth and depth values were compared by one-way ANOVA with Sidak's multiple comparisons tests. Held by TCRdb, this immuneACCESS table contains in-frame sequences only and omits some clones. Under half of the omission traces to an unresolved V gene where checked; the cause of the rest is unknown. From that table come the V and J calls and clone size; the DNA was used to work out D and trimming. In all, the sample holds about 170,000 clones, and about nine tenths of those were seen once. Approximately 1.5% of the sample belongs to the ten largest clones.

These data originate in a study of T cell responses to AZD1222 COVID-19 vaccine listed by TCRdb under 2021. In terms of the full investigation: AZD1222 recipients given second doses at about 4 weeks or at about 12 weeks were pooled, since spike-specific TCR depth and breadth were not found to differ between the two schedules. Trial participants were enrolled by age into 18-55, 56-69 and 70-plus year subgroups, with roughly 150, 30 and 60 TCR-sequenced participants respectively. TCR sequencing covered roughly 230 trial participants: around 210 given two doses of AZD1222 and around 25 given two doses of MenACWY control vaccine.

The label giving this sample's time point can be read as: baseline before first vaccination. Samples from vaccinated people were obtained from the UK trials COV001 and COV002, which included a single-blind randomized controlled phase 2/3 trial of AZD1222 (ChAdOx1 nCoV-19) in healthy adults. Trial participant PBMC samples were collected at day 0 and day 28 after the second dose for TCRbeta chain sequencing. Results and caveats for the whole study, not just this receptor: Spike-specific TCR breadth and depth rose significantly after two AZD1222 doses compared with day 0 and with MenACWY recipients. CD4 TCRs associated with the vaccine covered the entire spike protein, and the dominant responses were in regions 160-218 and 743-854. Only five to seven AZD1222 recipients were SARS-CoV-2 seropositive at baseline, limiting conclusions about previously exposed vaccinees. Because no day 14 peak-response samples were available, the repertoires could be characterized only after the peak T cell response. Reportedly, almost half of the unique spike-specific TCRs recognized epitopes lying outside the regions that are mutated in the B.1.351 and B.1.1.7 variants. Participants were mostly white British and included more females than males, and it was suggested by the authors that clonal diversity may have been underestimated. In the small 56-69-year group, the increase in depth fell short of significance, most likely because of low power.

The sequence came from an adult in good health. The sequencing used peripheral blood, collected on day 0 of AZD1222 vaccination.

Read as DNA, the sequence is TGTGCCAGCAGCTTAGATTTGGGAGGGGCCCGCTCTGGGGCCAACGTCCTGACTTTC. It is translated as CASSLDLGGARSGANVLTF. The chain couples TRBV7-9 to TRBJ2-6, with 7 bases matching TRBD2. CDR1 and CDR2 are drawn from the germline V gene (reference sequence): SEHNR, FQNEAQ. The CDR3 goes from the cysteine to the phenylalanine over 19 residues. Only the CDR3 part of the read is kept: 57 bases, read in frame from the first base. After removal of 1 base from V and 0 bases from J, the junction retains 9 bases not matched to a gene.